Following are 9 T cell receptor beta chains from one sample sequenced in a study of HIV-infected patients and healthy controls. TCRdb analysed the 5' RACE reads with MiXCR anew, one entry per CDR3 protein. The sample yields 60,000 to 75,000 distinct CDR3 sequences, around 17% seen once. The sequenced sample consisted of CD4+ T cells from blood. The receptors derive from a human donor in good health.

This clonotype was picked up a small number of times. CDR3 DNA: TGTGCCAGCAGCCATGGGGTCAGTGTAGCAGATACGCAGTATTTT. Its translation: CASSHGVSVADTQYF. The chain links TRBV3-1 to TRBJ2-3; D is uncertain. With 3 bases removed from V and 4 bases from J, the gap between germline ends came to 14 bases. The CDR3 is 15 residues long. CDR1 is LGHDT and CDR2 is YNNKEL in the germline V gene (reference sequence).

This clonotype appeared a few times. The rearrangement links TRBV19 to TRBJ2-4; a weak D match, TRBD2 (6 bases). The CDR3 extends over 16 amino acids. V lost 8 bases and J 1 base, leaving 18 bases between the germline ends. CDR1 and CDR2 from the germline V gene are LNHDA and SQIVND (reference sequence). CDR3: CASAAVGRGAKNIQYF. Here the CDR3 DNA reads TGTGCCAGTGCCGCGGTGGGCCGGGGGGCCAAAAACATTCAGTACTTC.

The chain combines TRBV27 with TRBJ2-1; 8 nucleotides line up with TRBD1. With 3 bases clipped from V and 9 bases from J, the junction kept 4 bases outside the gene matches. In germline, CDR1 is MNHEY, CDR2 SMNVEV (reference sequence). This CDR3 spans 13 amino acids. The CDR3 bases are TGTGCCAGCAGTTTCCAGGGGGCTGGTGAGCAGTTCTTC. This encodes CASSFQGAGEQFF.

The rearrangement joins TRBV6-5 to TRBJ2-5, with 11 positions matching TRBD1. V lost 6 bases, J lost 5 bases, and 8 bases stayed unmatched. The length of the CDR3 is 15 residues. Germline CDR1 is MNHEY and CDR2 is SVGAGI. CDR3 residues: CASSHRDRGSETQYF. DNA of the CDR3: TGTGCCAGCAGCCACCGGGACAGGGGGTCGGAGACCCAGTACTTC.

This sequence joins TRBV30 and TRBJ2-1; 13 bases fit TRBD2. Germline CDR1 reads GTSNPN; CDR2 reads SVGIG (reference sequence). This CDR3 is built from 15 residues. The trim removed 4 bases at V and 6 bases at J, leaving 6 bases unmatched. The CDR3 nucleotides are TGTGCCTGGACCCGGACTAGCGGGAGTAGCAATGAGCAGTTCTTC. Protein: CAWTRTSGSSNEQFF.

The table lists this clonotype with a few counts. The chain uses TRBV12-3 or TRBV12-4 and TRBJ1-2; maybe TRBD1 (6 bases). This CDR3 comprises 15 residues. V lost 6 bases and J 4 bases, leaving 18 bases between the germline ends. Here the CDR3 DNA reads TGTGCCAGCAGCAGGGGACCAACTTATCCCTATGGCTACACCTTC. Protein sequence: CASSRGPTYPYGYTF.

Ten or more counts support this clonotype. The V call is TRBV24-1, the J call TRBJ1-1; D ambiguous. CDR1 is KGHDR and CDR2 is SFDVKD in the germline V gene. The CDR3 covers 13 residues. The germline V and J ends were trimmed by 6 bases and 2 bases, with 9 bases remaining between them. This chain's CDR3 is CATSLGSNTEAFF. CDR3 nucleotides: TGTGCCACCAGTCTCGGATCAAACACTGAAGCTTTCTTT.

The chain couples TRBV12-3 or TRBV12-4 to TRBJ1-4, with D unresolved. Trimming left V 3 bases short and J 4 bases short, with 9 bases between. This CDR3 comprises 14 residues. In DNA form, the CDR3 reads TGTGCCAGCAGTTTCGGACCCGGTAATGAAAAACTGTTTTTT. It yields the protein CASSFGPGNEKLFF.

This clonotype was recorded many times. The chain recombines TRBV28 with TRBJ2-5; 11 nucleotides agree with TRBD1. The germline gives CDR1 MDHEN, CDR2 SYDVKM. J lost 5 bases, V lost 5 bases, and 13 bases had no gene match. The CDR3 covers 17 residues. CDR3 nucleotide sequence: TGTGCCAGCAGTCCCGTTTTGGGGACAGGGGGAGATGAGACCCAGTACTTC. This translates into CASSPVLGTGGDETQYF. Together with reference TRBV28 and TRBJ2-5, the CDR3 gives the full variable domain: DVKVTQSSRYLVKRTGEKVFLECVQDMDHENMFWYRQDPGLGLRLIYFSYDVKMKEKGDIPEGYSVSREKKERFSLILESASTNQTSMYLCASSPVLGTGGDETQYFGPGTRLLVL.